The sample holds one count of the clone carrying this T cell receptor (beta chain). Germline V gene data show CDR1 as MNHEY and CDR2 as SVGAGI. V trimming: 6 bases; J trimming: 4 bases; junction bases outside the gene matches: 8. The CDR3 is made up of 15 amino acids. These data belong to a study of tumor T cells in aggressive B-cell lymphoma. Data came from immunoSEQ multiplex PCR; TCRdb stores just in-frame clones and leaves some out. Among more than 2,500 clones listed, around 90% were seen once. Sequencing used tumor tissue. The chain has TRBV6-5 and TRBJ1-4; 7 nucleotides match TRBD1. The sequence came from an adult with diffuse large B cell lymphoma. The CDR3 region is CASRPGTVNNEKLFF. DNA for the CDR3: TGTGCCAGCAGGCCCGGGACAGTAAATAATGAAAAACTGTTTTTT.